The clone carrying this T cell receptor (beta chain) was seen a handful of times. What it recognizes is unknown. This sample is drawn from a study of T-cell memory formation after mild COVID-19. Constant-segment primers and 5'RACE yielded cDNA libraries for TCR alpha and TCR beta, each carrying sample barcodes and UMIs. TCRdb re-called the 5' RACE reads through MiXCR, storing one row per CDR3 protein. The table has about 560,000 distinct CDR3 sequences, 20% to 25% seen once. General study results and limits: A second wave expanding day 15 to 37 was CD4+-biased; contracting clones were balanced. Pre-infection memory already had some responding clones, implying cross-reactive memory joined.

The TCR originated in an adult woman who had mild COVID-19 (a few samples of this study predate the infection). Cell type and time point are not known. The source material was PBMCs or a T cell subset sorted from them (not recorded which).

CDR3 nucleotides: TGCAGTGCTCCTGGGACTAGCGGGAGGGCTAAATCCTACGAGCAGTACTTC. As protein: CSAPGTSGRAKSYEQYF. The chain joins TRBV20-1 to TRBJ2-7; 16 bases match TRBD2. Germline CDR1 DFQATT, CDR2 SNEGSKA (reference sequence). V shed 5 bases and J 1 base; nucleotides not matched to a gene: 8. This CDR3 is built from 17 residues.